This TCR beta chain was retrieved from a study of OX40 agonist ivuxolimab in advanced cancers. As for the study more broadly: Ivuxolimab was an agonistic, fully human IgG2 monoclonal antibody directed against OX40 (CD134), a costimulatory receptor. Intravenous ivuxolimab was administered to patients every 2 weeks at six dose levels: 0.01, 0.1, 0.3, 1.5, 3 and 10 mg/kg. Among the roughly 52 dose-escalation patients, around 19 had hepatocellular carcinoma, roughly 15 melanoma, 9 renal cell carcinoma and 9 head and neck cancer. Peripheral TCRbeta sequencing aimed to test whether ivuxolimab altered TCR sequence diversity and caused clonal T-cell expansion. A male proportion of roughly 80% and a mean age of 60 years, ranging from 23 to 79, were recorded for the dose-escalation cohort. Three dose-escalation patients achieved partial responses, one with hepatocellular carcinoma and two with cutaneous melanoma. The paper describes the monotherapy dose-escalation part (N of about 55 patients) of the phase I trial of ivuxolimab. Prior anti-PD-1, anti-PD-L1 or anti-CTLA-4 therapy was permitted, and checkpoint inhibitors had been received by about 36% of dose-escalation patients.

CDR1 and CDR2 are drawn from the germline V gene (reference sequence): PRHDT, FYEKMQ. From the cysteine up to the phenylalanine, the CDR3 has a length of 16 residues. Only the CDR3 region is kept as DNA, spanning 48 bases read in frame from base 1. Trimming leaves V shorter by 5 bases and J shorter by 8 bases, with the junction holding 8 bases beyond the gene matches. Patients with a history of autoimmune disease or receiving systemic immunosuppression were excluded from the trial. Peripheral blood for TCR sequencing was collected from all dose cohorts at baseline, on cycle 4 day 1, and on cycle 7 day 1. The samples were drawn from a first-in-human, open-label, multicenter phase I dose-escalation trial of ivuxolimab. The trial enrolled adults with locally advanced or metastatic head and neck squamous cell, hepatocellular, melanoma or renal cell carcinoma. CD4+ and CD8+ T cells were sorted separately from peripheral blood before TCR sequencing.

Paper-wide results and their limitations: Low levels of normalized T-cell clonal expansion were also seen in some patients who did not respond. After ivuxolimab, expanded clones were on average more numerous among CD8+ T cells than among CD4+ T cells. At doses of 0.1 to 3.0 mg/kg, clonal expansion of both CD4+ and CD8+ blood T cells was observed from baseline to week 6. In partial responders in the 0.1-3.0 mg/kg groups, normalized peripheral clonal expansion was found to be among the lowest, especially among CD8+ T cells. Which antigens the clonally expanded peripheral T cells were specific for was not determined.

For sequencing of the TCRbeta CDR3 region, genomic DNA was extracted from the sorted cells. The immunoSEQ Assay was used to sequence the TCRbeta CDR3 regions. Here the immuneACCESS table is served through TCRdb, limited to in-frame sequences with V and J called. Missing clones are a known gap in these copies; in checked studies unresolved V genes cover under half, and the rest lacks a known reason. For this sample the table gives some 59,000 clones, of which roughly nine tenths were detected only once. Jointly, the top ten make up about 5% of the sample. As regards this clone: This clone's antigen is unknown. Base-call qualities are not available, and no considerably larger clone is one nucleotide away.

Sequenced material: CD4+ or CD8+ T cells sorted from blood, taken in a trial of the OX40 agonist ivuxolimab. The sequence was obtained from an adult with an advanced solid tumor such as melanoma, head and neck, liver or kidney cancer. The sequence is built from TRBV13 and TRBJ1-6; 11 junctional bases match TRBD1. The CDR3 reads CASSLRTGGSDSPLHF. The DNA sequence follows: TGTGCCAGCAGCCTGAGGACAGGGGGCTCGGATTCACCCCTCCACTTT.